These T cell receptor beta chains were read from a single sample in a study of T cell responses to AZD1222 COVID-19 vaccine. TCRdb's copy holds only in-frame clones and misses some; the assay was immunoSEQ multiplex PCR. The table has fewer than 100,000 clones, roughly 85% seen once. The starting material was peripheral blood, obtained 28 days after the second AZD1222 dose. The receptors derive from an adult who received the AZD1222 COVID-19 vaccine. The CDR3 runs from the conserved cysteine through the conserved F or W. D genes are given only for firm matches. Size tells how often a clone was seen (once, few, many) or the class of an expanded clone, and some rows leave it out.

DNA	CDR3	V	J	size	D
TGTGCCAGCAGCCCGATCGCGGGGGGGCCGTACGAGCAGTACTTC	CASSPIAGGPYEQYF	TRBV9	TRBJ2-7	-	TRBD2
TGTGCCAGCAGCTTATTGGGCGGGAACACTGAAGCTTTCTTT	CASSLLGGNTEAFF	TRBV7-9	TRBJ1-1	-	-
TGTGCCAGCTCACCCGGACCATCTACAGATACGCAGTATTTT	CASSPGPSTDTQYF	TRBV18	TRBJ2-3	-	-
TGTGCCACCAGCGATCCCTCATCAGGGTCCTACGAGCAGTACTTC	CATSDPSSGSYEQYF	TRBV24-1	TRBJ2-7	-	-
TGTGCCAGCTCACCCGGGCCGACCCGGGGGACTGAAGCTTTCTTT	CASSPGPTRGTEAFF	TRBV18	TRBJ1-1	-	-
TGTGCCACCAGTGGAAGGGTTCCCAATCAGCCCCAGCATTTT	CATSGRVPNQPQHF	TRBV24-1	TRBJ1-5	once	-
TGCGCCAGCAGCTTCCTTGGGGGAAACACCGGGGAGCTGTTTTTT	CASSFLGGNTGELFF	TRBV5-1	TRBJ2-2	-	-
TGTGCCAGCACTGACAGGGCAGCTAATGAAAAACTGTTTTTT	CASTDRAANEKLFF	TRBV2	TRBJ1-4	-	TRBD1
TGTGCCAGCTCACCGGCAGGGAGAACCTACGAGCAGTACTTC	CASSPAGRTYEQYF	TRBV18	TRBJ2-7	-	-
TGTGCCAGCAGTTTAGGGGGTAGCAATCAGCCCCAGCATTTT	CASSLGGSNQPQHF	TRBV28	TRBJ1-5	-	-
TGTGCCAGCAGCTTAGGAGACCCACGGGGCTATGGCTACACCTTC	CASSLGDPRGYGYTF	TRBV7-9	TRBJ1-2	-	-
TGTGCCAGTAGTCCCGGACAGGGCCGAATCGAAGCTTTCTTT	CASSPGQGRIEAFF	TRBV19	TRBJ1-1	-	TRBD1
TGTGCCGCCCAAGCGGGGGAATGCGAGCAGTACTTC	CAAQAGECEQYF	TRBV9	TRBJ2-7	-	TRBD2
TGTGCCAGCTCACCACTGGGACGGGGAACAGGTGAAGCTTTCTTT	CASSPLGRGTGEAFF	TRBV18	TRBJ1-1	-	-
TGTGCCAGCCGTGAGGGTCGCCGGGGGAATCAAGAGACCCAGTACTTC	CASREGRRGNQETQYF	TRBV28	TRBJ2-5	-	-
TGTGCCAGCAGCCAAATCTCTGGAAACACCATATATTTT	CASSQISGNTIYF	TRBV3-1/TRBV3-2	TRBJ1-3	-	-
TGTGCCAGCAGCTTGGTGACGGGAGGTTCAGGAAACACCATATATTTT	CASSLVTGGSGNTIYF	TRBV5-4	TRBJ1-3	-	-
TGTGCCAGCAGCTTGTGGAATCAGCCCCAGCATTTT	CASSLWNQPQHF	TRBV5-6	TRBJ1-5	-	-
TGTGCCAGCAGTTACTCGACAGGGGATGTCTACGAGCAGTACTTC	CASSYSTGDVYEQYF	TRBV6-5	TRBJ2-7	-	TRBD1
TGTGCCAGCAGTCCCAGGGGGACAGATTACGAGCAGTACTTC	CASSPRGTDYEQYF	TRBV6-5	TRBJ2-7	-	TRBD1
TGCAGCGTTGGGGGACAGGGAGGGTTCTACAATGAGCAGTTCTTC	CSVGGQGGFYNEQFF	TRBV29-1	TRBJ2-1	-	TRBD1
TGTGCCATCAGTGAGAACGGGTACGAGCAGTACTTC	CAISENGYEQYF	TRBV10-3	TRBJ2-7	-	-
TGTGCCAGCAGCTTATGGAACAGGGGGGACTACACCTTC	CASSLWNRGDYTF	TRBV11-2	TRBJ1-2	-	TRBD1
TGTGCCAGCAGTGAGTGGGCGGGGAGCAATCAGCCCCAGCATTTT	CASSEWAGSNQPQHF	TRBV2	TRBJ1-5	once	-
TGTGCCAGTAGAGAACAGGATCCCGGGGACACTGAAGCTTTCTTT	CASREQDPGDTEAFF	TRBV19	TRBJ1-1	-	-
TGTGCCTGGAGTGGGGGGGTCAGGTTAAATTCACCCCTCCACTTT	CAWSGGVRLNSPLHF	TRBV30	TRBJ1-6	-	-
TGCGCCAGCAGCTTGGGAGGCGAGAACACTGAAGCTTTCTTT	CASSLGGENTEAFF	TRBV5-1	TRBJ1-1	-	-
TGTGCCAGCAGCCTTCAGGGTTTTCCCTACGAGCAGTACTTC	CASSLQGFPYEQYF	TRBV7-9	TRBJ2-7	-	-
TGTGCCAGCAGCCGGGCCGGGACAGGTAACTACGAGCAGTACTTC	CASSRAGTGNYEQYF	TRBV7-3	TRBJ2-7	-	TRBD1
TGTGCCAGCTGCCCCTACCCCCTCGGCGTCTATAATTCACCCCTCCACTTT	CASCPYPLGVYNSPLHF	TRBV7-2	TRBJ1-6	-	-
TGTGCCAGCAGTACCCGGGCTGGGAGCACTGAAGCTTTCTTT	CASSTRAGSTEAFF	TRBV6-2/TRBV6-3	TRBJ1-1	few	-
TGTGCCAGCAGCCCGGGGGCTGGCGAGCAGTACTTC	CASSPGAGEQYF	TRBV14	TRBJ2-7	-	-
TGCAGTGCTATCCAAGAGACCCAGTACTTC	CSAIQETQYF	TRBV20-1	TRBJ2-5	-	-
TGTGCCATCAGTGAGTCGGTGCAGGGCCACGAGCAGTACTTC	CAISESVQGHEQYF	TRBV10-3	TRBJ2-7	-	-
TGTGCCAGCATCGTGGACAGGGGGTTGGCTGCGCCCCAGCATTTT	CASIVDRGLAAPQHF	TRBV28	TRBJ1-5	-	TRBD1
TGTGCCAGCAGTTTCACAGGGGTTTCAGATACGCAGTATTTT	CASSFTGVSDTQYF	TRBV7-2	TRBJ2-3	once	TRBD1
TGCGCCAGCAGAGGGAGGCGGGAAAAACTGTTTTTT	CASRGRREKLFF	TRBV4-3	TRBJ1-4	-	-
TGTGCCAGCTCGCAAGGGGGAGACTATGGCTACACCTTC	CASSQGGDYGYTF	TRBV18	TRBJ1-2	-	-
TGTGCCAGCAGTTTTAGGACGGACATAGAGACCCAGTACTTC	CASSFRTDIETQYF	TRBV5-4	TRBJ2-5	-	-
TGTGCCAGCCGGGACGTCAGCTCCTACGAGCAGTACTTC	CASRDVSSYEQYF	TRBV6-5	TRBJ2-7	few	-
TGCGCCAGCAGCCAAGGTAGCCAAGAGACCCAGTACTTC	CASSQGSQETQYF	TRBV4-1	TRBJ2-5	-	-